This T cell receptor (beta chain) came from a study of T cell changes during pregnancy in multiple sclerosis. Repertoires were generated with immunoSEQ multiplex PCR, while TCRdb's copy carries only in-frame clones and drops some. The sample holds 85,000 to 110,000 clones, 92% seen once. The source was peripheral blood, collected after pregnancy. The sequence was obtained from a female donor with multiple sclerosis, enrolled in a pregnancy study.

The CDR3 DNA is TGCGCCAGCAGCTTGAGGTGGCAGGGGGCGCCGGGGAACACTGAAGCTTTCTTT. Protein sequence: CASSLRWQGAPGNTEAFF. The V and J genes are TRBV5-1 and TRBJ1-1; TRBD1 aligns across 8 bases. V dropped 1 base and J dropped 1; count of bases not matched to a gene: 12. The V gene's germline CDR1 is SGHRS and CDR2 YFSETQ. This CDR3 is built from 18 residues. The whole variable domain, filled in from reference TRBV5-1 and TRBJ1-1, reads KAGVTQTPRYLIKTRGQQVTLSCSPISGHRSVSWYQQTPGQGLQFLFEYFSETQRNKGNFPGRFSGRQFSNSRSEMNVSTLELGDSALYLCASSLRWQGAPGNTEAFFGQGTRLTVV.